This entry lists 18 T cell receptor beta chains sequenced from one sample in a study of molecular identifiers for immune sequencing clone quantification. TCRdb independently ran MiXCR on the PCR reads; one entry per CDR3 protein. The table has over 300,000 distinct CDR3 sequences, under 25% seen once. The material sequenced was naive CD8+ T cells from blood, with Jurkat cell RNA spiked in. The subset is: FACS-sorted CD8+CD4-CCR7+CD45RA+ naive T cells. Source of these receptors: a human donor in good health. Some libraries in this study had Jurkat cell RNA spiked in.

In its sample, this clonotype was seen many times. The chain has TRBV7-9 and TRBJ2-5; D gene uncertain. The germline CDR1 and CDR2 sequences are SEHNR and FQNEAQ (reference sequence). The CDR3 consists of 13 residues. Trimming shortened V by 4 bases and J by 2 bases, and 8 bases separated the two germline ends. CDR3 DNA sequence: TGTGCCAGCAGCTCTCAGCTTCAAGAGACCCAGTACTTC. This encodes CASSSQLQETQYF.

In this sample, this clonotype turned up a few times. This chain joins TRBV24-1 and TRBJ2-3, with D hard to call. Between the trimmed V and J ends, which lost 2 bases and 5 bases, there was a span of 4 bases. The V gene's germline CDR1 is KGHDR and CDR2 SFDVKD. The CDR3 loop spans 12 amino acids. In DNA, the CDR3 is TGTGCCACCAGTGATTCTATAGATACGCAGTATTTT. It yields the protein CATSDSIDTQYF.

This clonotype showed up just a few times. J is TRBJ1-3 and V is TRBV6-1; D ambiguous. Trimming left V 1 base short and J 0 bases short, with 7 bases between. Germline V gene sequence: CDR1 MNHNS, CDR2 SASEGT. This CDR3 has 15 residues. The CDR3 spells CASSEVRRSGNTIYF. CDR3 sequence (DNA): TGTGCCAGCAGTGAAGTACGGCGCTCTGGAAACACCATATATTTT.

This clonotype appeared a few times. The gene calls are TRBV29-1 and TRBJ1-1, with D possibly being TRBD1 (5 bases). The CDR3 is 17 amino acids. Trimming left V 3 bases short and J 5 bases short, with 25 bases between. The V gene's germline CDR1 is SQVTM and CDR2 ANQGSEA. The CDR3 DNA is TGCAGCGTTGAGACCGTGGTGGTTGGGGGATTGGGGACTGAAGCTTTCTTT. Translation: CSVETVVVGGLGTEAFF. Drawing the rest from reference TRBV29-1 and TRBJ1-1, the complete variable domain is SAVISQKPSRDICQRGTSLTIQCQVDSQVTMMFWYRQQPGQSLTLIATANQGSEATYESGFVIDKFPISRPNLTFSTLTVSNMSPEDSSIYLCSVETVVVGGLGTEAFFGQGTRLTVV.

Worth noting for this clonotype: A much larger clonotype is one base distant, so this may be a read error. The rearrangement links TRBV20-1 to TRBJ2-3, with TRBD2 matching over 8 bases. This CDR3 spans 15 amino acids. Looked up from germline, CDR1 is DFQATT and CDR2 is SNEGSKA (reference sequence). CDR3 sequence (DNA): TGCAGTACTAGGGGGGAGCGGGGGCGAGCGGATACGCAGTATTTT. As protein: CSTRGERGRADTQYF.

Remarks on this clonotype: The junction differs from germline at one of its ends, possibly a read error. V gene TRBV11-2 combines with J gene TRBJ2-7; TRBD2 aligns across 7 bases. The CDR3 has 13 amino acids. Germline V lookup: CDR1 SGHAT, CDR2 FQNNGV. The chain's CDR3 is CASSPGGTYEQHF. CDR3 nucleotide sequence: TGTGCCAGCAGCCCCGGGGGGACCTACGAGCAGCACTTC.

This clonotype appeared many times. CDR3 sequence: CATSDLITQYF. CDR3 nucleotide sequence: TGTGCCACCAGTGATTTAATTACGCAGTATTTT. The chain is built from TRBV24-1 and TRBJ2-3; D gene uncertain. The CDR3 has 11 amino acids. Trimming took 1 base from V and 8 from J, leaving 3 bases between them. Germline CDR1 reads KGHDR; CDR2 reads SFDVKD.

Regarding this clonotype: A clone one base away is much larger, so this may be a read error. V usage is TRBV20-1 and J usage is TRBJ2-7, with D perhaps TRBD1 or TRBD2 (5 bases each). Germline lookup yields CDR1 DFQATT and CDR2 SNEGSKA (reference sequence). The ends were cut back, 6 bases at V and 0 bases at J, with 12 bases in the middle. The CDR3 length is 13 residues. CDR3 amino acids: CSAGRGDSYEQYF. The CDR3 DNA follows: TGCAGTGCAGGGCGAGGGGACTCCTACGAGCAGTACTTC.

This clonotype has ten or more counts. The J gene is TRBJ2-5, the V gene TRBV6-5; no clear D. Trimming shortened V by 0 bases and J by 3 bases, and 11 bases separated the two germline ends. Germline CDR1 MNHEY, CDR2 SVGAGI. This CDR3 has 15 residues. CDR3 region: CASSYSPVQKETQYF. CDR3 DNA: TGTGCCAGCAGTTACTCTCCGGTACAGAAAGAGACCCAGTACTTC.

The DNA for the CDR3 is TGTGCCAGCTTGACGAGTGACTGGGACAGCTCTGGAAACACCATATATTTT. Protein product: CASLTSDWDSSGNTIYF. The chain has TRBV6-2 or TRBV6-3 and TRBJ1-3, with 7 bases matching TRBD1. V shed 8 bases and J 0 bases; nucleotides not matched to a gene: 13. Germline lookup yields CDR1 MNHEY and CDR2 SVGEGT. This CDR3 comprises 17 residues.

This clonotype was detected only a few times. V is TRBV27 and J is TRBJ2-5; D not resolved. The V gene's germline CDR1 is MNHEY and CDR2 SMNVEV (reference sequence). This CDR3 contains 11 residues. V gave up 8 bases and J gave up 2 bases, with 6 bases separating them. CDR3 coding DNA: TGTGCCAGCGGGTTTCAAGAGACCCAGTACTTC. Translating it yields CASGFQETQYF.

CDR3 amino acids: CASTIQPGQEKNTEAFF. DNA of the CDR3: TGTGCCAGCACCATACAACCGGGACAGGAGAAGAACACTGAAGCTTTCTTT. This sequence joins TRBV6-2 or TRBV6-3 and TRBJ1-1, with TRBD1 matching 8 bases. Germline values: CDR1 MNHEY, CDR2 SVGEGT. J gave up 1 base and V 7 bases, and 14 bases lay outside the gene matches. The CDR3 has 17 residues.

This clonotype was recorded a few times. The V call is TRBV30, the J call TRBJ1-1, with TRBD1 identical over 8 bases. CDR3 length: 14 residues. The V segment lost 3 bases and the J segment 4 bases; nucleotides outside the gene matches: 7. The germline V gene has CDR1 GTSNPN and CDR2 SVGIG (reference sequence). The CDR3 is CAWSLGQGGTEAFF. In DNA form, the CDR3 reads TGTGCCTGGAGCCTCGGACAGGGAGGCACTGAAGCTTTCTTT. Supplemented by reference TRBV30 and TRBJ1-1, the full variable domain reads SQTIHQWPATLVQPVGSPLSLECTVEGTSNPNLYWYRQAAGRGLQLLFYSVGIGQISSEVPQNLSASRPQDRQFILSSKKLLLSDSGFYLCAWSLGQGGTEAFFGQGTRLTVV.

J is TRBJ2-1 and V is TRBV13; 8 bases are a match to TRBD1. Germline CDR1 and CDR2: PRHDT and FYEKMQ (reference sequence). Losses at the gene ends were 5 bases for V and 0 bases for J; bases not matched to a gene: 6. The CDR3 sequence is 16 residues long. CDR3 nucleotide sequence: TGTGCCAGCAGCATGACAGGGGATGTCTCCTACAATGAGCAGTTCTTC. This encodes CASSMTGDVSYNEQFF.

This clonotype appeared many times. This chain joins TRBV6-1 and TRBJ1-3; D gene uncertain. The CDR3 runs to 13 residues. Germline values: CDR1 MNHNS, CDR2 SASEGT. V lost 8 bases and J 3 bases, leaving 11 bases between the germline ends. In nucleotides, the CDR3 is TGTGCCAGCGCCGGGGTCTTTGGAAACACCATATATTTT. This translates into CASAGVFGNTIYF.

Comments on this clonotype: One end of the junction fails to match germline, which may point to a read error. This chain's CDR3 is CAGSIKQGASYEQYF. The CDR3 nucleotides read TGTGCCGGCAGCATCAAACAGGGGGCGTCCTACGAGCAGTACTTC. The chain couples TRBV28 to TRBJ2-7; 9 bases align to TRBD1. CDR1 and CDR2 (germline): MDHEN, SYDVKM. This CDR3 is built from 15 residues.

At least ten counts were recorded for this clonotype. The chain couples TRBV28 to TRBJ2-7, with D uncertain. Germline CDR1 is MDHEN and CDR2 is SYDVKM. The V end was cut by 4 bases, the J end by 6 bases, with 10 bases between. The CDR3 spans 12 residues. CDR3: CASSSRPFEQYF. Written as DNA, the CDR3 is TGTGCCAGCAGTTCCCGCCCCTTCGAGCAGTACTTC.

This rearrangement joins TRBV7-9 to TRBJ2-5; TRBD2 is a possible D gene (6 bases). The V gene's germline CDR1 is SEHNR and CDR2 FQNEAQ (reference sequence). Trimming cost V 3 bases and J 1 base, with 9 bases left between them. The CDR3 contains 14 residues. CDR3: CASSFFSGQETQYF. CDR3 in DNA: TGTGCCAGCAGCTTCTTTAGCGGCCAAGAGACCCAGTACTTC. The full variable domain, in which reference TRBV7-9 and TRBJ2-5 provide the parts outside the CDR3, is DTGVSQNPRHKITKRGQNVTFRCDPISEHNRLYWYRQTLGQGPEFLTYFQNEAQLEKSRLLSDRFSAERPKGSFSTLEIQRTEQGDSAMYLCASSFFSGQETQYFGPGTRLLVL.